This TCR beta chain was recovered during a study of glioma-infiltrating T cells. General study results and limits: CDR3 overlap between tissue and blood was very small.

The iRepertoire nested amplicon-rescue multiplex PCR amplified TCR alpha and beta CDR3s from RNA. TCRdb re-analysed the multiplex PCR reads in MiXCR, keeping a single row per CDR3 protein. The data show 44,000 or so distinct CDR3 sequences, 20% to 25% seen once. This clonotype was found many times. Its antigen is unknown. Germline and junction disagree at one end, which may indicate a read error. CDR1 DFQATT and CDR2 SNEGSKA come from the germline V gene (reference sequence). The length of the CDR3 is 14 residues. The sequenced material came from glioma tissue, nonneoplastic brain tissue, or PBMCs (not recorded which). The chain couples TRBV20-1 to TRBJ2-3; tentative D call: TRBD2 (6 bases). This clonotype was obtained from a human donor with low-grade glioma or glioblastoma, undergoing nonglioma brain surgery, or in good health (not recorded which). The CDR3 region is CSVGGTYGTGTQYF. The CDR3 DNA sequence: TGCAGTGTGGGCGGGACTTATGGCACAGGTACGCAGTATTTT.